Listed here are 9 T cell receptor beta chains from one sample, sequenced in a study of human T cells and chemical hapten exposure. Described time point: patch test 1, 2 weeks after DPC sensitization. As for treatment: therapeutic diphenylcyclopropenone sensitization with weekly scalp DPC. TCRdb redid the calling of the RACE reads with MiXCR, one entry per CDR3 protein. The profile covers 70,000 to 75,000 distinct CDR3 sequences, with around a third appearing a single time and around 8.9% taken by the ten largest. The sample consisted of whole blood, taken in connection with sensitization to the hapten diphenylcyclopropenone (DPC). The source of these receptors is a man in his forties or fifties with alopecia areata. Some clones in this sample may be carry-over from other donors' samples.

The CDR3 coding sequence is TGTGCCAGCATCTCACGCGAGGAAGAGGGCCCTGAAGCTTTCTTT. Translating gives CASISREEEGPEAFF. The rearrangement uses TRBV28 and TRBJ1-1; D remains ambiguous. Germline-derived CDR1 and CDR2 are MDHEN and SYDVKM. CDR3 length: 15 amino acids. V dropped 7 bases and J dropped 6 bases, with 21 bases sitting between them. The full variable domain, in which reference TRBV28 and TRBJ1-1 provide the parts outside the CDR3, is DVKVTQSSRYLVKRTGEKVFLECVQDMDHENMFWYRQDPGLGLRLIYFSYDVKMKEKGDIPEGYSVSREKKERFSLILESASTNQTSMYLCASISREEEGPEAFFGQGTRLTVV.

This chain connects TRBV29-1 to TRBJ2-2; 11 bases match TRBD2. Germline values: CDR1 SQVTM, CDR2 ANQGSEA. V trimming: 5 bases; J trimming: 6 bases; junction bases outside the gene matches: 8. The CDR3 contains 15 residues. The CDR3 loop is CSVRSGLAASGELFF. In nucleotides, the CDR3 is TGCAGCGTTAGATCGGGACTAGCGGCCTCCGGGGAGCTGTTTTTT.

This chain links TRBV3-1 with TRBJ2-1, with D unresolved. V lost 4 bases, J lost 1 base, and 11 bases lay in between. The CDR3 is made up of 15 amino acids. Germline V gene data show CDR1 as LGHDT and CDR2 as YNNKEL (reference sequence). CDR3 DNA sequence: TGTGCCAGCAGCCGGGCAGGTGGGTCCTACAATGAGCAGTTCTTC. It encodes CASSRAGGSYNEQFF.

The rearrangement joins TRBV5-1 to TRBJ1-1, with D unresolved. The CDR3 length is 15 residues. Trimming shortened V by 0 bases and J by 5 bases, and 14 bases separated the two germline ends. Germline CDR1 SGHRS, CDR2 YFSETQ. The CDR3 loop reads CASSLEDNWETEAFF. As DNA, the CDR3 is TGCGCCAGCAGCTTGGAAGACAACTGGGAGACTGAAGCTTTCTTT.

J is TRBJ2-3 and V is TRBV24-1; 10 bases fit TRBD2. Germline trimming cut 3 bases from V and 10 bases from J; bases unmatched to any gene: 12. CDR3 size: 16 residues. The V gene's germline CDR1 is KGHDR and CDR2 SFDVKD. The CDR3 bases are TGTGCCACCAGTGATCCCTCGTCTAGCGGGAGCTTTCCGCAGTATTTT. The encoded protein is CATSDPSSSGSFPQYF.

In its sample, this clonotype was seen a few times. CDR3 amino acids: CATSRAASGFNNEQFF. CDR3 DNA: TGTGCCACCAGCAGAGCGGCTAGCGGGTTTAACAATGAGCAGTTCTTC. V usage is TRBV15 and J usage is TRBJ2-1; TRBD2 matches at 8 bases. Germline CDR1 is LNHNV and CDR2 is YYDKDF (reference sequence). V shed 1 base and J 5 bases; nucleotides not matched to a gene: 7. There are 16 residues in the CDR3.

The V and J genes are TRBV28 and TRBJ1-5, with D tentatively TRBD1 (6 bases). This CDR3 spans 18 amino acids. V was shortened by 1 base and J by 0 bases, with 16 bases between the two germline ends. Germline V gene sequence: CDR1 MDHEN, CDR2 SYDVKM. The chain's CDR3 is CASSLFGGPLDSNQPQHF. Here the CDR3 DNA reads TGTGCCAGCAGTTTATTCGGGGGGCCGTTGGATAGCAATCAGCCCCAGCATTTT.

This chain links TRBV7-2 with TRBJ1-4; D is ambiguous. Germline V lookup: CDR1 SGHTA, CDR2 FQGNSA. The V end was cut by 1 base, the J end by 8 bases, with 8 bases between. There are 13 residues in the CDR3. The CDR3, as DNA: TGTGCCAGCAGCTTAGAGGGAGGGGAAAAACTGTTTTTT. It codes for CASSLEGGEKLFF.

This clonotype occurred a few times. The rearrangement joins TRBV20-1 to TRBJ2-4; 7 positions match TRBD2. This CDR3 is 15 amino acids long. Trimming removed 3 bases from V and 0 bases from J; junction bases left unmatched: 5. Germline values: CDR1 DFQATT, CDR2 SNEGSKA (reference sequence). The DNA for the CDR3 is TGCAGTGCTAGTTGGGGGGGACTAGCCAAAAACATTCAGTACTTC. It translates to CSASWGGLAKNIQYF.